What follows describes a single T cell receptor beta chain. The antigen is unknown. These data originate in a study of OX40 agonist ivuxolimab in advanced cancers. Turning to the study itself: Each patient was given ivuxolimab into a vein every 2 weeks, at 0.01 to 10 mg/kg. Eligibility rules accepted prior anti-PD-1, anti-PD-L1 or anti-CTLA-4 therapy, and over 30% had some.

Study-wide results and caveats: Low clonal expansion, among the lowest seen, marked partial responders at 0.1-3.0 mg/kg. Clonal expansion from baseline to week 6 occurred in both CD4+ and CD8+ T cells.

This CDR3 comprises 15 residues. V gave up 0 bases and J gave up 2 bases, with 11 bases separating them. Germline V gene data show CDR1 as MNHEY and CDR2 as SMNVEV (reference sequence). Using immunoSEQ multiplex PCR, the repertoire was profiled, and TCRdb retains in-frame clones only, with some absent. The table has fewer than 85,000 clones, under 85% seen once. Sequencing used CD4+ or CD8+ T cells sorted from blood, obtained in a trial of the OX40 agonist ivuxolimab. This chain joins TRBV27 and TRBJ2-7; D is uncertain. The clonotype originates from an adult with an advanced solid tumor such as melanoma, head and neck, liver or kidney cancer. This CDR3 reads CASSLSASWTYEQYF. CDR3 DNA: TGTGCCAGCAGTTTATCGGCCAGCTGGACCTACGAGCAGTACTTC.